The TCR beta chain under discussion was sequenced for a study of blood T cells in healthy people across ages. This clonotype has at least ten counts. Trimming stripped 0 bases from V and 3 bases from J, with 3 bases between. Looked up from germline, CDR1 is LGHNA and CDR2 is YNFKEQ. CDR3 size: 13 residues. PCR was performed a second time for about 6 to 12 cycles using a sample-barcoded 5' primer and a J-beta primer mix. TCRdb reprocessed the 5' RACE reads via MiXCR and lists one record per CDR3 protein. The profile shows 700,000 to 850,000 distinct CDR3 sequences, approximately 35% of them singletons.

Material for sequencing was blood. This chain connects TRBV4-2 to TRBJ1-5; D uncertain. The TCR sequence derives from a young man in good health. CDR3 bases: TGTGCCAGCAGCCAAGATCCCAATCAGCCCCAGCATTTT. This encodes CASSQDPNQPQHF.